The next 3 T cell receptor beta chains were all read from a single sample in a study of blood T cell repertoires in COVID-19 (dated by TCRdb to the early 2020s). The protocol used for the library was the immunoSEQ multiplex PCR assay. This immuneACCESS table, as held by TCRdb, lists in-frame sequences with V and J called but not all clones. Of the missing ones, under half trace to an unresolved V gene in checked studies; the others have no known cause. A total of a few hundred thousand clones appear in this sample, 90% to 95% of them only once. 0.95% to 1.5% of the sample is in the top ten clones. Sequencing input: PBMCs or T cells enriched from blood (not recorded which). Source of these receptors: a human donor in a cohort exposed to, infected with or recovered from COVID-19 (not recorded which). The donor label of this sample is uncertain.

The genes are TRBV2 and TRBJ2-5, with 8 bases identical to TRBD1. CDR3 length: 14 residues. Looked up from germline, CDR1 is SNHLY and CDR2 is FYNNEI. J was trimmed by 3 bases and V by 4 bases; bases with no gene match: 4. The CDR3 DNA sequence: TGTGCCAGCAGTGCGACAGGGGTCGAAGAGACCCAGTACTTC. It is translated as CASSATGVEETQYF.

The CDR3 spells CASSPVGPNTEAFF. The DNA for the CDR3 is TGTGCCAGCAGCCCCGTGGGCCCGAACACTGAAGCTTTCTTT. The chain joins TRBV7-9 to TRBJ1-1; D not certain. V was trimmed by 5 bases and J by 1 base, leaving 11 bases between them. This CDR3 has 14 amino acids. Germline V gene lookup returns CDR1 SEHNR and CDR2 FQNEAQ (reference sequence).

A word on this clone: Different DNA sequences within this sample yield the same CDR3. The chain combines TRBV19 with TRBJ1-5; D gene uncertain. CDR1 LNHDA and CDR2 SQIVND come from the germline V gene (reference sequence). CDR3 length: 14 amino acids. The ends were cut back, 1 base at V and 6 bases at J, with 10 bases in the middle. The CDR3 DNA reads TGTGCCAGTAGTATAGGCACGGGTTCTCAGCCCCAGCATTTT. Amino acid sequence: CASSIGTGSQPQHF.